The following is a T cell receptor (beta chain) sequence with its context. The method was immunoSEQ multiplex PCR; TCRdb's version includes in-frame clones alone and lacks a portion of them. This sample carries approximately 50,000 clones, over 85% of them seen once, and the ten largest clones take 2% to 3%. The entry originates in a study of control samples from healthy donors and cancer patients. Germline loops: CDR1 KGHSH, CDR2 LQKENI. Trimming stripped 3 bases from V and 4 bases from J, with 13 bases between. The CDR3 is made up of 14 amino acids. The sample taken for sequencing was blood. The sequence came from a man under 40 in good health. The genes are TRBV18 and TRBJ2-7; D is perhaps TRBD2 (5 bases). In nucleotides, the CDR3 is TGTGCCAGCTCACCCCCGGGCCGGGAATACGAGCAGTACTTC. Residues: CASSPPGREYEQYF.